One and the same sample provided the 10 T cell receptor beta chains below, sequenced in a study of blood T cells in healthy people across ages. A second roughly 6 to 11 cycle PCR used barcoded and J-beta primers. TCRdb re-analysed the 5' RACE reads in MiXCR, keeping a single row per CDR3 protein. The repertoire holds around 800,000 distinct CDR3 sequences, around 25% seen once, with 3% in the top ten. These same data were also listed under a study on T cells of mothers and their children.

The sequenced material came from blood. Receptor source: a boy between 10 and 17 years old in good health.

The chain recombines TRBV7-9 with TRBJ2-7, with D possibly being TRBD2 (5 bases). Between the trimmed V and J ends, which lost 1 base and 5 bases, there was a span of 18 bases. This CDR3 region has 16 residues. Germline CDR1 is SEHNR and CDR2 is FQNEAQ (reference sequence). DNA of the CDR3: TGTGCCAGCAGCTTAGTAGGTCCCAGCGGCTTGCACGAGCAGTACTTC. It is translated as CASSLVGPSGLHEQYF.

J is TRBJ2-5 and V is TRBV6-5; 11 nucleotides align to TRBD2. The J call could be wrong; TRBJ2-1 is a better fit for the DNA end. In germline, CDR1 is MNHEY, CDR2 SVGAGI. CDR3 length: 16 residues. CDR3 in amino acids: CASSLGTSGTYNEQFF. The CDR3 region has the DNA TGTGCCAGCAGTTTAGGGACTAGCGGTACATACAATGAGCAGTTCTTC.

This clonotype was detected once. The rearrangement uses TRBV2 and TRBJ2-1; D perhaps matches TRBD2 (6 bases). The CDR3 length is 16 residues. The V gene lost 3 bases and the J gene lost 7 bases, with 19 bases spanning the gap. Germline V gene sequence: CDR1 SNHLY, CDR2 FYNNEI. CDR3 protein: CASSDRFGGRGNEQFF. CDR3 nucleotides: TGTGCCAGCAGTGACCGGTTCGGGGGACGGGGGAATGAGCAGTTCTTC.

This clonotype was seen only a few times. The V and J genes are TRBV21-1 and TRBJ2-5; the D call in the table, TRBD2, was not verified against the DNA. The J call may be mistaken, given a closer DNA end match to TRBJ2-7. TRBV21-1 is reported as a pseudogene. CDR3 length: 12 residues. CDR3 protein: CASSTSFREQYF. CDR3 nucleotide sequence: TGTGCCAGCAGCACTAGCTTCCGCGAGCAGTACTTC.

This sequence joins TRBV7-9 and TRBJ2-5, with 13 bases identical to TRBD2. CDR1 and CDR2 from the germline V gene are SEHNR and FQNEAQ (reference sequence). The CDR3 contains 17 residues. V shed 4 bases and J 2 bases; nucleotides not matched to a gene: 7. In DNA form, the CDR3 reads TGTGCCAGCAGCTCCCGACTAGCGGGGGGCCGGCAAGAGACCCAGTACTTC. Protein: CASSSRLAGGRQETQYF.

This chain links TRBV10-3 with TRBJ2-7; no clear D gene. Germline V gene lookup returns CDR1 ENHRY and CDR2 SYGVKD. There are 14 residues in the CDR3. Trimming pared 6 bases from V and 2 bases from J, leaving 14 bases between. In DNA form, the CDR3 reads TGTGCCATCAGGGGAACAGACACTCCCTACGAGCAGTACTTC. Amino acids: CAIRGTDTPYEQYF.

This clonotype occurred a few times. The rearrangement links TRBV6-1 to TRBJ2-5; D might be TRBD1 (5 bases). The better agreement between TRBJ2-7 and the DNA end casts doubt on the J call. The V gene's germline CDR1 is MNHNS and CDR2 SASEGT. This CDR3 is 18 amino acids long. CDR3 in amino acids: CASRLAGQGVFSPYEQYF. The CDR3 nucleotides read TGTGCCAGCAGGCTGGCCGGCCAGGGCGTTTTTTCTCCTTACGAGCAGTACTTC.

The V and J genes are TRBV6-5 and TRBJ2-5, with 9 bases matching TRBD2. The germline V gene has CDR1 MNHEY and CDR2 SVGAGI. This CDR3 spans 15 amino acids. Germline trimming cut 8 bases from V and 6 bases from J; bases unmatched to any gene: 13. CDR3 coding DNA: TGTGCCAGCGGGCGGGGGGGCCTATTCGAAAAGACCCAGTACTTC. Its translation: CASGRGGLFEKTQYF.

The rearrangement uses TRBV7-3 and TRBJ2-5; 8 bases agree with TRBD2. The V and J ends lost 2 bases and 3 bases, in that order; junction bases with no gene match: 8. The CDR3 has 16 amino acids. Germline V gives CDR1 SGHTA, CDR2 FQGTGA. The CDR3 loop is CASSLHGGGPKETQYF. The CDR3, as DNA: TGTGCCAGCAGCTTACACGGCGGGGGGCCTAAAGAGACCCAGTACTTC. The full variable domain, completed using reference TRBV7-3 and TRBJ2-5, is GAGVSQTPSNKVTEKGKYVELRCDPISGHTALYWYRQSLGQGPEFLIYFQGTGAADDSGLPNDRFFAVRPEGSVSTLKIQRTERGDSAVYLCASSLHGGGPKETQYFGPGTRLLVL.

The CDR3 DNA is TGTGCCATCAGGGACAGTGGGACAGATACGCAGTATTTT. As protein: CAIRDSGTDTQYF. V is TRBV6-1 and J is TRBJ2-3; TRBD1 aligns across 7 bases. The CDR3 runs 13 residues. V trimming: 10 bases; J trimming: 3 bases; junction bases outside the gene matches: 7. Looked up from germline, CDR1 is MNHNS and CDR2 is SASEGT.